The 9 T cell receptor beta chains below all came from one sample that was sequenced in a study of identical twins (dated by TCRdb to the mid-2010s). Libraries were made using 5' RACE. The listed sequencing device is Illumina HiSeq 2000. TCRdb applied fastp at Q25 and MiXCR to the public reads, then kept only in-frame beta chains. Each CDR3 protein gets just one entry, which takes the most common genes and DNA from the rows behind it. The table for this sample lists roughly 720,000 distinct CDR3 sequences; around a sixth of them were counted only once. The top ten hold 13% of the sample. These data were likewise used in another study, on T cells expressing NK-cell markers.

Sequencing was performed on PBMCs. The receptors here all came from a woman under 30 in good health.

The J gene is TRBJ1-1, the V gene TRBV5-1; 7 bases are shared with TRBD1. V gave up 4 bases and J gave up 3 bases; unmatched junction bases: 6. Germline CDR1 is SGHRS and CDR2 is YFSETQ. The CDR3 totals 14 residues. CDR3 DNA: TGCGCCAGCAGCGTACTAACAGGGGACACTGAAGCTTTCTTT. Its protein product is CASSVLTGDTEAFF.

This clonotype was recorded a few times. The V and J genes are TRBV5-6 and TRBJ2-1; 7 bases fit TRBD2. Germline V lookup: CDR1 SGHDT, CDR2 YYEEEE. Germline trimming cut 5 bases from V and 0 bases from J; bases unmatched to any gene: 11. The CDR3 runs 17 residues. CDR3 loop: CASSKKGLSFSYNEQFF. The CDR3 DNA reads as TGTGCCAGCAGTAAGAAGGGACTATCCTTCTCCTACAATGAGCAGTTCTTC.

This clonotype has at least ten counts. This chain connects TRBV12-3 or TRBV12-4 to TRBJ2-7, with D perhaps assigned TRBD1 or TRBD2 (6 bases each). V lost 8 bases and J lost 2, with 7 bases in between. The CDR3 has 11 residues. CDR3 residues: CASRGPYEQYF. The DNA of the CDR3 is TGTGCCAGCCGGGGGCCCTACGAGCAGTACTTC.

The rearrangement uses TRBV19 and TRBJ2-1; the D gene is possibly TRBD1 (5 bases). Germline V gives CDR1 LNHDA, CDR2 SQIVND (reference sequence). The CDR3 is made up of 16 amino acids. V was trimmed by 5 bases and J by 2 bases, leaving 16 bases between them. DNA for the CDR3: TGTGCCAGTAGTGATGTGGCAGGGCCGCCCTACAATGAGCAGTTCTTC. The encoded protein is CASSDVAGPPYNEQFF.

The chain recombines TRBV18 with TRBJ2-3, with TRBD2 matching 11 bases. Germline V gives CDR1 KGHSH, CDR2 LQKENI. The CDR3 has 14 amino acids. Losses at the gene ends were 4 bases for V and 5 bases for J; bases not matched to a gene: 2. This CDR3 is CASSRTSGRDTQYF. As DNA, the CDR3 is TGTGCCAGCTCACGGACTAGCGGGCGAGATACGCAGTATTTT.

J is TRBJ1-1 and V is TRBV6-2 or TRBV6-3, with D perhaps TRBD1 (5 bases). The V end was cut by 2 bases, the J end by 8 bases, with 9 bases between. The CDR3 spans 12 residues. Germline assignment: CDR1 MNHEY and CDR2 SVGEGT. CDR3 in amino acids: CASSYPDSEAFF. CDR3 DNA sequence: TGTGCCAGCAGTTACCCTGACAGCGAAGCTTTCTTT.

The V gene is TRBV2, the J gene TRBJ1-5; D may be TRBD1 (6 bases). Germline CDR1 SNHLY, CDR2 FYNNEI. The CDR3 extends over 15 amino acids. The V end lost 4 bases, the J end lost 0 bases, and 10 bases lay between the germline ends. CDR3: CASSVDRFSNQPQHF. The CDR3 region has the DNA TGTGCCAGCAGTGTAGACAGGTTTAGCAATCAGCCCCAGCATTTT.

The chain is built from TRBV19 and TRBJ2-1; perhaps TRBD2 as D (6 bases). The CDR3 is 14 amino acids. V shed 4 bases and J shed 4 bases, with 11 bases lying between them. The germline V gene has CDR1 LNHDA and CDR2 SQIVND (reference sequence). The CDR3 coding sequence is TGTGCCAGTAGTAACTCCGGGGGATACAATGAGCAGTTCTTC. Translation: CASSNSGGYNEQFF.

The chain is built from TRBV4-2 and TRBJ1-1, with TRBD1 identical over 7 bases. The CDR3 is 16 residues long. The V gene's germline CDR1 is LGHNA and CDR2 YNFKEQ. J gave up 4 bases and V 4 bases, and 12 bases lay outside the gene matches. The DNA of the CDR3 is TGTGCCAGCAGCCCCAGACAGGGATCGGGGGCCACTGAAGCTTTCTTT. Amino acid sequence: CASSPRQGSGATEAFF.